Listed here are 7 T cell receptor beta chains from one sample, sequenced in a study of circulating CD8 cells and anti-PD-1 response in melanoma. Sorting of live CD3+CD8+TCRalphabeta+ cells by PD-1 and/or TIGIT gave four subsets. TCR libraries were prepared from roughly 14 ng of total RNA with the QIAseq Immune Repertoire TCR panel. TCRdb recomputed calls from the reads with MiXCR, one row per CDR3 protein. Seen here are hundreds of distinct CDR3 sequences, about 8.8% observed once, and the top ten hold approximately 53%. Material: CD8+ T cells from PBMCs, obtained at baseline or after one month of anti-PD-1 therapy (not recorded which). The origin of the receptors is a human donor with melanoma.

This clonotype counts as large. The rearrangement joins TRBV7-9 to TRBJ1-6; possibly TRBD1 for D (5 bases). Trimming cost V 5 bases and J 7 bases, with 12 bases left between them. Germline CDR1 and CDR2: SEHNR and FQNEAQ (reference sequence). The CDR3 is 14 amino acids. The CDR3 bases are TGTGCCAGCAGCCGCGCAGGGTTGAATTCACCCCTCCACTTT. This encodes CASSRAGLNSPLHF.

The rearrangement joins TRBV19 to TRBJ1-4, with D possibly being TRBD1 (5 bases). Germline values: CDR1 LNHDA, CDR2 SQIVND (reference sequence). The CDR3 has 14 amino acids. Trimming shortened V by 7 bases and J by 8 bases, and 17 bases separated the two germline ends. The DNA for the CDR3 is TGTGCCAGTAATTATGGGGCTGAGTGGGAAAAACTGTTTTTT. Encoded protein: CASNYGAEWEKLFF.

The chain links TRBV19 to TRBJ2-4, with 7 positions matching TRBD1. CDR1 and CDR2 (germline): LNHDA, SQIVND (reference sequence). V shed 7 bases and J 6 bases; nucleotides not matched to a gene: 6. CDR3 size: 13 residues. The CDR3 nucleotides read TGTGCCAGTATAGGGGACAGCCGAAACATTCAGTACTTC. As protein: CASIGDSRNIQYF.

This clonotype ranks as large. The CDR3 loop reads CASSQDVGLGETQYF. CDR3 nucleotide sequence: TGCGCCAGCAGCCAAGATGTTGGACTAGGGGAGACCCAGTACTTC. The genes are TRBV4-3 and TRBJ2-5; 7 nucleotides line up with TRBD2. J lost 5 bases, V lost 0 bases, and 6 bases had no gene match. CDR3 length: 15 amino acids. Germline values: CDR1 LGHNA, CDR2 YSLEER.

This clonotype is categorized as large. The CDR3 DNA is TGCAGTGCCCAAGGGATGACAGATACGCAGTATTTT. Its protein is CSAQGMTDTQYF. This rearrangement joins TRBV20-1 to TRBJ2-3; D is unresolved. From germline, CDR1 is DFQATT and CDR2 SNEGSKA (reference sequence). V was pared by 6 bases and J by 3 bases, with 10 bases between. CDR3 length: 12 residues.

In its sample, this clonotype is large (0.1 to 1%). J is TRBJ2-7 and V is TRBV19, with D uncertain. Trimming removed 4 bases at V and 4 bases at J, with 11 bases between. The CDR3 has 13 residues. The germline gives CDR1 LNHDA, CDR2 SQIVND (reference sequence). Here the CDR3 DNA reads TGTGCCAGTAGTAATAATGTGGGGTACGAGCAGTACTTC. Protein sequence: CASSNNVGYEQYF.

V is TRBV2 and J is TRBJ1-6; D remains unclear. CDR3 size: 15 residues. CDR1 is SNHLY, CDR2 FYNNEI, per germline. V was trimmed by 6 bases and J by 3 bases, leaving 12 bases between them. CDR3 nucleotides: TGTGCCAGCAGGGAGGAAGGACTCTATAATTCACCCCTCCACTTT. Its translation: CASREEGLYNSPLHF.